The 7 T cell receptor beta chains reported below all come from one sample, sequenced in a study of shared clonotypes between healthy human individuals. TCRdb's copy holds only in-frame clones and misses some; the assay was immunoSEQ multiplex PCR. The sample includes 950,000 to 1,100,000 clones, 75% to 80% of them seen just once. The sequencing sample was made of memory CD4+ T cells from PBMCs. Subset indicated: CD45RA-negative fraction. These TCRs come from a man between 18 and 29 years old in good health. Some clones in this sample may be carry-over from other donors' samples.

In its sample, this clone was seen once. The chain recombines TRBV4-3 with TRBJ2-1; TRBD1 matches 9 bases. CDR3 size: 14 residues. Germline V lookup: CDR1 LGHNA, CDR2 YSLEER. V was pared by 4 bases and J by 6 bases, with 4 bases of the junction left unmatched. CDR3 sequence (DNA): TGCGCCAGCAGCCGGACAGGGGTGGTCAATGAGCAGTTCTTC. Protein sequence: CASSRTGVVNEQFF.

The gene calls are TRBV4-1 and TRBJ2-3; the match to TRBD2 covers 13 bases. J lost 3 bases, V lost 4 bases, and 1 base had no gene match. Germline V gives CDR1 MGHRA, CDR2 YSYEKL. This CDR3 comprises 15 residues. The CDR3 loop is CASSRTSGRTDTQYF. CDR3 DNA: TGCGCCAGCAGCCGGACTAGCGGGAGAACAGATACGCAGTATTTT.

J is TRBJ1-2 and V is TRBV28, with D uncertain. Germline loops: CDR1 MDHEN, CDR2 SYDVKM. CDR3 size: 13 residues. V lost 4 bases to trimming and J lost 8 bases, with 14 bases between them. The chain's CDR3 is CASSSLVPGGYTF. Written as DNA, the CDR3 is TGTGCCAGCAGTTCCCTGGTCCCCGGGGGCTACACCTTC.

In its sample, this clone was seen once. The V call is TRBV11-2, the J call TRBJ1-1; D not certain. Per the germline V gene, CDR1 is SGHAT and CDR2 is FQNNGV. With 3 bases removed from V and 4 bases from J, the gap between germline ends came to 12 bases. There are 14 residues in the CDR3. The chain's CDR3 is CASSFIGDSTEAFF. In nucleotides, the CDR3 is TGTGCCAGCAGCTTTATCGGAGATAGCACTGAAGCTTTCTTT.

This clone was observed a few times. The chain joins TRBV7-2 to TRBJ1-3, with a weak D call TRBD1 (5 bases). The CDR3 is made up of 13 amino acids. The germline gives CDR1 SGHTA, CDR2 FQGNSA. Trimming took 5 bases from V and 4 from J, leaving 9 bases between them. The CDR3 reads CASSIRTGNTIYF. The CDR3 nucleotides read TGTGCCAGCAGCATCCGGACAGGAAACACCATATATTTT.

The chain links TRBV7-2 to TRBJ2-5, with TRBD1 matching over 8 bases. Germline CDR1 SGHTA, CDR2 FQGNSA. This CDR3 comprises 15 residues. Trimming took 5 bases from V and 5 from J; bases not matched to a gene: 10. The CDR3 sequence is CASSPMRTGRETQYF. CDR3 nucleotides: TGTGCCAGCAGCCCAATGAGGACAGGGCGGGAGACCCAGTACTTC.

The rearrangement joins TRBV18 to TRBJ1-1, with 8 positions matching TRBD1. The CDR3 is 15 amino acids. Germline CDR1 is KGHSH and CDR2 is LQKENI. The V and J ends lost 3 bases and 6 bases, in that order; junction bases with no gene match: 9. As DNA, the CDR3 is TGTGCCAGCTCACCGCCGACAGGGGCGGACGCTGAAGCTTTCTTT. It translates to CASSPPTGADAEAFF.